These T cell receptor beta chains were read from a single sample in a study of vaccination effects on CD4 cells after COVID-19. The protocol was immunoSEQ multiplex PCR, while the TCRdb copy is restricted to in-frame clones and leaves out a portion. The repertoire holds 50,000 to 70,000 clones, with roughly 80% as singletons. These receptors have no identified antigens. This sample comprised CD4+ T cells from PBMCs cultured without peptide, obtained after COVID-19 vaccination. The receptors were sampled from a human donor who received a COVID-19 vaccine. The CDR3 runs from the conserved cysteine through the conserved F or W. The order of the fields is J gene, D gene, clone size, V gene, CDR3 DNA, CDR3 protein. A D gene is named only where the DNA matches it firmly. A row's size may be missing; if present it is once, few, many or a size class.

j_call: TRBJ2-3
d_call: NA
clone_size: NA
v_call: TRBV10-2
cdr3_nt: TGCGCCAGCAGTGGGCGACTCGGTACGCAGTATTTT
cdr3_aa: CASSGRLGTQYF

j_call: TRBJ1-2
d_call: NA
clone_size: NA
v_call: TRBV18
cdr3_nt: TGTGCCAGCTCACCACCGCACAGGGTGGGAGGCTACACCTTC
cdr3_aa: CASSPPHRVGGYTF

j_call: TRBJ1-6
d_call: TRBD1
clone_size: NA
v_call: TRBV9
cdr3_nt: TGTGCCAGCAGCGTAGCCCCAGGGGGCTCTAATTCACCCCTCCACTTT
cdr3_aa: CASSVAPGGSNSPLHF

j_call: TRBJ1-6
d_call: NA
clone_size: NA
v_call: TRBV7-2
cdr3_nt: TGTGCCAGCAGCTTATTTTCGGGATTCGGGAATTCACCCCTCCACTTT
cdr3_aa: CASSLFSGFGNSPLHF

j_call: TRBJ1-3
d_call: TRBD1
clone_size: NA
v_call: TRBV7-2
cdr3_nt: TGTGCCAGCAGCTTCCGCGACAGGGACGGAAACACCATATATTTT
cdr3_aa: CASSFRDRDGNTIYF

j_call: TRBJ1-1
d_call: TRBD1
clone_size: NA
v_call: TRBV24-1
cdr3_nt: TGTGCCACCAGTCCGGCGCCCGGGACAGGGTTTCACACTGAAGCTTTCTTT
cdr3_aa: CATSPAPGTGFHTEAFF

j_call: TRBJ2-2
d_call: TRBD1
clone_size: NA
v_call: TRBV5-4
cdr3_nt: TGTGCCAGCAGCCGACAGGGGCGGGCCGGGGAGCTGTTTTTT
cdr3_aa: CASSRQGRAGELFF

j_call: TRBJ1-2
d_call: NA
clone_size: NA
v_call: TRBV5-1
cdr3_nt: TGCGCCAGCAGCCCCGATCCCACGGAGAACTATGGCTACACCTTC
cdr3_aa: CASSPDPTENYGYTF

j_call: TRBJ1-1
d_call: TRBD1
clone_size: NA
v_call: TRBV3-1/TRBV3-2
cdr3_nt: TGTGCCAGCAGCCAAAGTCGGCAGGGGGGTGCTTTCTTT
cdr3_aa: CASSQSRQGGAFF

j_call: TRBJ1-6
d_call: TRBD1
clone_size: NA
v_call: TRBV28
cdr3_nt: TGTGCCAGCAGCACACAGGGGACGGGGAGAACCCTCCACTTT
cdr3_aa: CASSTQGTGRTLHF

j_call: TRBJ2-5
d_call: TRBD2
clone_size: NA
v_call: TRBV7-2
cdr3_nt: TGTGCCAGCAGCTTCCAACCGGGACTAAGGGAGACCCAGTACTTC
cdr3_aa: CASSFQPGLRETQYF

j_call: TRBJ1-2
d_call: NA
clone_size: NA
v_call: TRBV5-1
cdr3_nt: TGCGCCAGCAGTGGAGCTTATGGCTACACCTTC
cdr3_aa: CASSGAYGYTF

j_call: TRBJ1-5
d_call: NA
clone_size: many
v_call: TRBV28
cdr3_nt: TGTGCCAGCAGTTCCCCTCAAGGCGGCAATCAGCCCCAGCATTTT
cdr3_aa: CASSSPQGGNQPQHF

j_call: TRBJ2-2
d_call: NA
clone_size: few
v_call: TRBV4-1
cdr3_nt: TGCGCCAGCAGCCAAGAAAGAGCGCTCGGGGAGCTGTTTTTT
cdr3_aa: CASSQERALGELFF

j_call: TRBJ1-1
d_call: NA
clone_size: few
v_call: TRBV29-1
cdr3_nt: TGCAGCGCCGACCAACAGGGAACTGAAGCTTTCTTT
cdr3_aa: CSADQQGTEAFF